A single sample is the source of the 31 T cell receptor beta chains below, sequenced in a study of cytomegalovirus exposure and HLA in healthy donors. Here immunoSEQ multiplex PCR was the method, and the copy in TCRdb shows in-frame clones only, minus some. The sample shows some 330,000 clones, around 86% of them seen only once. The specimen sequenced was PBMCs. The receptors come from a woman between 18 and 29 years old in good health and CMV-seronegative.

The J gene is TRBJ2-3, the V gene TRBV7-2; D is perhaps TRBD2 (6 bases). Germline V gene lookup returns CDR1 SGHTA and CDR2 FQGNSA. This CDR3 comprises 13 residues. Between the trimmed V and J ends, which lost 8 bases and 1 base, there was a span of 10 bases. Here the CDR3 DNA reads TGTGCCAGCTCCTGGGGGGGCACAGATACGCAGTATTTT. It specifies CASSWGGTDTQYF. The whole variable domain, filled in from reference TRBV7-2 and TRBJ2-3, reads GAGVSQSPSNKVTEKGKDVELRCDPISGHTALYWYRQSLGQGLEFLIYFQGNSAPDKSGLPSDRFSAERTGGSVSTLTIQRTQQEDSAVYLCASSWGGTDTQYFGPGTRLTVL.

CDR3 sequence: CASSPGTGGTDTQYF. The CDR3 DNA is TGTGCCAGCAGTCCTGGGACAGGGGGCACAGATACGCAGTATTTT. The chain joins TRBV27 to TRBJ2-3; 10 bases agree with TRBD1. V lost 5 bases, J lost 1 base, and 3 bases stayed unmatched. The V gene's germline CDR1 is MNHEY and CDR2 SMNVEV (reference sequence). This CDR3 comprises 15 residues.

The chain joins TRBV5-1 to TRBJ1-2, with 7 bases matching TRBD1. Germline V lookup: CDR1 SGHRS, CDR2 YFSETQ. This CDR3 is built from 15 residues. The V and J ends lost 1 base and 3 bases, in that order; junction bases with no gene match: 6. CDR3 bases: TGCGCCAGCAGCTTGACAGAGGGACAGTACTATGGCTACACCTTC. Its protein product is CASSLTEGQYYGYTF. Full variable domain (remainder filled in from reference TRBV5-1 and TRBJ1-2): KAGVTQTPRYLIKTRGQQVTLSCSPISGHRSVSWYQQTPGQGLQFLFEYFSETQRNKGNFPGRFSGRQFSNSRSEMNVSTLELGDSALYLCASSLTEGQYYGYTFGSGTRLTVV.

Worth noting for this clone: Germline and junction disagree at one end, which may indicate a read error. CDR3 DNA sequence: TGTGCCGGCAGACAGGGGCCTAATGAAAAACTGTTTTTT. It yields the protein CAGRQGPNEKLFF. The chain is built from TRBV2 and TRBJ1-4; 8 bases map to TRBD1. Germline CDR1 reads SNHLY; CDR2 reads FYNNEI. The CDR3 runs 13 residues.

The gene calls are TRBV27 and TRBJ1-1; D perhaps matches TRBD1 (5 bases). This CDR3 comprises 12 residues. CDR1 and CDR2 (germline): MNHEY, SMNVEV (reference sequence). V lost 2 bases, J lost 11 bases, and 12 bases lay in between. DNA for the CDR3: TGTGCCAGCAGTTTAGGGGCAGGGAAGGCTTTCTTT. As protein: CASSLGAGKAFF.

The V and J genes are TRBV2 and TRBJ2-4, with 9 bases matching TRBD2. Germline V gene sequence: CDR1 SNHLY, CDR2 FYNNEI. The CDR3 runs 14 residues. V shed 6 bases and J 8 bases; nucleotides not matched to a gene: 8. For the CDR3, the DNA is TGTGCCAGCAGCCCCGGGACTAGCAGAGACATTCAGTACTTC. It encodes CASSPGTSRDIQYF.

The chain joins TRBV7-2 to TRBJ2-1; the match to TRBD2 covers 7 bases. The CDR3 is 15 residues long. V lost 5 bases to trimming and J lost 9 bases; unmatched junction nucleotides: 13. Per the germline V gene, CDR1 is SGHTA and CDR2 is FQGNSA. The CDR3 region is CASSLHVGRWSEQFF. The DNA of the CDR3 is TGTGCCAGCAGCCTCCATGTCGGGAGGTGGAGTGAGCAGTTCTTC.

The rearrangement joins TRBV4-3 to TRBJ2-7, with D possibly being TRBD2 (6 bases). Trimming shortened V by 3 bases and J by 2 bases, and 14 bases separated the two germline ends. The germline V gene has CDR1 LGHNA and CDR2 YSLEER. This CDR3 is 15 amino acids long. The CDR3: CASSHARDWAYEQYF. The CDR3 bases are TGCGCCAGCAGCCATGCCCGGGACTGGGCCTACGAGCAGTACTTC.

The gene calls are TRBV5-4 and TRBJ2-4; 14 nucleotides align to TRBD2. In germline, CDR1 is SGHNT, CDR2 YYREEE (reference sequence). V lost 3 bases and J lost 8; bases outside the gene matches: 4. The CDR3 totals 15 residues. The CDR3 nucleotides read TGTGCCAGCAGCTCCGGGACTAGCGGGAGTGACATTCAGTACTTC. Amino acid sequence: CASSSGTSGSDIQYF.

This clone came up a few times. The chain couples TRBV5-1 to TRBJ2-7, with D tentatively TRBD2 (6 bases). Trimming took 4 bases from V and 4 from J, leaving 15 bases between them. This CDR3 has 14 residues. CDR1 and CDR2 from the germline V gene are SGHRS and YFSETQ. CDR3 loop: CASSGTGGGYEQYF. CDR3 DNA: TGCGCCAGCAGCGGGACTGGAGGCGGGTACGAGCAGTACTTC.

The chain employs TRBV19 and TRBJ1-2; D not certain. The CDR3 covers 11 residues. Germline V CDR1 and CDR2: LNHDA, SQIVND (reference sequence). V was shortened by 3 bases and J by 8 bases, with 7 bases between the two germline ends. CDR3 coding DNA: TGTGCCAGTAGTATTTTTACAGGCTACACCTTC. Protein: CASSIFTGYTF. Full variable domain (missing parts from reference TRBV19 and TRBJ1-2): DGGITQSPKYLFRKEGQNVTLSCEQNLNHDAMYWYRQDPGQGLRLIYYSQIVNDFQKGDIAEGYSVSREKKESFPLTVTSAQKNPTAFYLCASSIFTGYTFGSGTRLTVV.

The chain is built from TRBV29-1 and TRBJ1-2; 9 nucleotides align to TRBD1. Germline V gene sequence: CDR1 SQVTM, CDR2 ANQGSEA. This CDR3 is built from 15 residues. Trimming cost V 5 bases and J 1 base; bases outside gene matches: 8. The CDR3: CSVLDRGIVNYGYTF. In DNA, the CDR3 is TGCAGCGTTCTAGACAGGGGGATCGTTAACTATGGCTACACCTTC.

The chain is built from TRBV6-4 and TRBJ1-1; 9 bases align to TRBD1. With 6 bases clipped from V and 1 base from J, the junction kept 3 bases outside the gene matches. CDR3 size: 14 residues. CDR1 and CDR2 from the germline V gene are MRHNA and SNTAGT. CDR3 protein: CASREQGANTEAFF. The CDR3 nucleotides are TGTGCCAGCAGGGAACAGGGGGCGAACACTGAAGCTTTCTTT.

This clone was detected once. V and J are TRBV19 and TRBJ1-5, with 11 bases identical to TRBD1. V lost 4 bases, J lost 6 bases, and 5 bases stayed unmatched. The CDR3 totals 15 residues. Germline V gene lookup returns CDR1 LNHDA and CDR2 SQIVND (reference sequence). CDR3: CASSRGQGDAQPQHF. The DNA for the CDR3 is TGTGCCAGTAGTAGGGGACAGGGGGACGCTCAGCCCCAGCATTTT.

The CDR3 DNA sequence: TGTGCCAGCAGCACGAACGGGGGTTTCACCGGGGAGCTGTTTTTT. Amino acid sequence: CASSTNGGFTGELFF. The chain is built from TRBV5-5 and TRBJ2-2, with D possibly matching TRBD2 (6 bases). The germline gives CDR1 SGHKS, CDR2 YYEKEE (reference sequence). The CDR3 runs to 15 residues. The V end was cut by 4 bases, the J end by 4 bases, with 14 bases between.

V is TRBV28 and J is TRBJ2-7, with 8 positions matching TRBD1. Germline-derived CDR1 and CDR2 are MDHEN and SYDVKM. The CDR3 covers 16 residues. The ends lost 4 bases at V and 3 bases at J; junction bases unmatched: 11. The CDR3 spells CASSSDRERYGYEQYF. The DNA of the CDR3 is TGTGCCAGCAGTTCGGACAGGGAGCGCTACGGCTACGAGCAGTACTTC.

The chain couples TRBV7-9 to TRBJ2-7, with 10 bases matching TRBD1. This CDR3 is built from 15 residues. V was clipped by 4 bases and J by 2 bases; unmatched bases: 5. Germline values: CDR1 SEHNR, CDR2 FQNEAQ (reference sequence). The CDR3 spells CASSYGTGVTYEQYF. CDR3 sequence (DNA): TGTGCCAGCAGCTATGGGACAGGGGTTACCTACGAGCAGTACTTC.

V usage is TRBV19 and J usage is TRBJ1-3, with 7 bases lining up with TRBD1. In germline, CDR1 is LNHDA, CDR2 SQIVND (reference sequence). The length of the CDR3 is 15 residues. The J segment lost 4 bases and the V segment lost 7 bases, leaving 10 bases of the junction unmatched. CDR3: CASNTAQGNGNTIYF. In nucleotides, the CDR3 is TGTGCCAGTAACACCGCACAGGGGAACGGAAACACCATATATTTT.

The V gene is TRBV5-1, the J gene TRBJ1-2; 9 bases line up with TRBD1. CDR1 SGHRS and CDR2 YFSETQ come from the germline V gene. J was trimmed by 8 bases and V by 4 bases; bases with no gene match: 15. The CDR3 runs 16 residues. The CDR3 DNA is TGCGCCAGCAGCCAAATCGGGACAGGGCTCGCCGGGGGCTACACCTTC. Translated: CASSQIGTGLAGGYTF. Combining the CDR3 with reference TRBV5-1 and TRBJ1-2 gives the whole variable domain KAGVTQTPRYLIKTRGQQVTLSCSPISGHRSVSWYQQTPGQGLQFLFEYFSETQRNKGNFPGRFSGRQFSNSRSEMNVSTLELGDSALYLCASSQIGTGLAGGYTFGSGTRLTVV.

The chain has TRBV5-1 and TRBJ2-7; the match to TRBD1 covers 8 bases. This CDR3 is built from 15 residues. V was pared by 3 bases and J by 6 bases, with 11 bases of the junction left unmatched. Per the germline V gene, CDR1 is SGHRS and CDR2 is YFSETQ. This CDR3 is CASSSPATGVREQYF. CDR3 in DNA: TGCGCCAGCAGCTCCCCCGCGACAGGGGTCCGCGAGCAGTACTTC.

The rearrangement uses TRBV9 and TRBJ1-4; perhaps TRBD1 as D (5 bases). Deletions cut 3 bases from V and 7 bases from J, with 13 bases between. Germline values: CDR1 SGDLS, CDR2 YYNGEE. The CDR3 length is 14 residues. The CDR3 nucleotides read TGTGCCAGCAGCGACGGACCGGGGGGTGAAAAACTGTTTTTT. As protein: CASSDGPGGEKLFF.

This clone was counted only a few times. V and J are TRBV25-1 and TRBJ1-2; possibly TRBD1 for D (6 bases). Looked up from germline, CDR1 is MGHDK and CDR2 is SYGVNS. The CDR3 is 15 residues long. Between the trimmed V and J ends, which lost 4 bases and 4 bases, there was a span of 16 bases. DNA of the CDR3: TGTGCCAGCAGTGCGACGACAGGAGAATCCTATGGCTACACCTTC. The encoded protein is CASSATTGESYGYTF.

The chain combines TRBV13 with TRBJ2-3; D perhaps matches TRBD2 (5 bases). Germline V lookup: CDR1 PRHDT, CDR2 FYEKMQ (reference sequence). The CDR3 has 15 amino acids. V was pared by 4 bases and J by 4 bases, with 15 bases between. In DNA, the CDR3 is TGTGCCAGCAGCTCCCGACTTGGTAGCGCAGATACGCAGTATTTT. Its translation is CASSSRLGSADTQYF.

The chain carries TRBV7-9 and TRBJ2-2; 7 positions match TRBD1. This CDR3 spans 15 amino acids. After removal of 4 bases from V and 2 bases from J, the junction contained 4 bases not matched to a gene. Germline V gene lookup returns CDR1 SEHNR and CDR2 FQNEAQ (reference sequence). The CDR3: CASSSRQGNTGELFF. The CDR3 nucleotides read TGTGCCAGCAGCTCCAGACAGGGTAACACCGGGGAGCTGTTTTTT.

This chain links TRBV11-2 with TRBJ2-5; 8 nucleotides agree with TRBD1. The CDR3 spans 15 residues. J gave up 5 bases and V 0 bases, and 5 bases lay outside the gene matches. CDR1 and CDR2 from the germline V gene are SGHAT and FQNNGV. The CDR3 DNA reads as TGTGCCAGCAGCTTAGAAAGGACAGGGCGGGAGACCCAGTACTTC. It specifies CASSLERTGRETQYF.

The CDR3 here is CASLRGSQETQYF. In DNA, the CDR3 is TGTGCCAGCCTAAGGGGCAGCCAAGAGACCCAGTACTTC. The V and J genes are TRBV6-1 and TRBJ2-5; the D gene is possibly TRBD1 (5 bases). The CDR3 is 13 amino acids. The V gene's germline CDR1 is MNHNS and CDR2 SASEGT. V lost 8 bases and J 1 base, leaving 11 bases between the germline ends.

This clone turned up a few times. CDR3 in DNA: TGTGCCAGCAGGACGGACACGACTAACTATGGCTACACCTTC. It yields the protein CASRTDTTNYGYTF. The genes are TRBV2 and TRBJ1-2; the D gene is possibly TRBD1 (5 bases). V was trimmed by 6 bases and J by 0 bases, leaving 11 bases between them. CDR1 is SNHLY, CDR2 FYNNEI, per germline. The CDR3 sequence is 14 residues long.

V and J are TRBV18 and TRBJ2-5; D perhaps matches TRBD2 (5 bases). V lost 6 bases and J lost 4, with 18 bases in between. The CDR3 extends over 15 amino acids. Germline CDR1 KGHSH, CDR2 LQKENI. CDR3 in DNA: TGTGCCAGCTCCCCCTTGAGCGGCGTGGGAGAGACCCAGTACTTC. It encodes CASSPLSGVGETQYF. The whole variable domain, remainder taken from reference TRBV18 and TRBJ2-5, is NAGVMQNPRHLVRRRGQEARLRCSPMKGHSHVYWYRQLPEEGLKFMVYLQKENIIDESGMPKERFSAEFPKEGPSILRIQQVVRGDSAAYFCASSPLSGVGETQYFGPGTRLLVL.

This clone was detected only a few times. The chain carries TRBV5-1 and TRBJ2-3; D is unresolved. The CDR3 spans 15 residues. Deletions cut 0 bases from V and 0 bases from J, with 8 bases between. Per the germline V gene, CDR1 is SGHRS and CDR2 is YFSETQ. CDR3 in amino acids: CASSLGGGSTDTQYF. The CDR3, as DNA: TGCGCCAGCAGCTTGGGAGGTGGGAGCACAGATACGCAGTATTTT. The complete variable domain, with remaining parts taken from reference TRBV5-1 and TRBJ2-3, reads KAGVTQTPRYLIKTRGQQVTLSCSPISGHRSVSWYQQTPGQGLQFLFEYFSETQRNKGNFPGRFSGRQFSNSRSEMNVSTLELGDSALYLCASSLGGGSTDTQYFGPGTRLTVL.

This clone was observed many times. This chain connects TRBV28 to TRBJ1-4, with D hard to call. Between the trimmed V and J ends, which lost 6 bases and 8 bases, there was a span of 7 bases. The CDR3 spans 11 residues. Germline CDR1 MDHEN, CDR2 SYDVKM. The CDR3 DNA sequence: TGTGCCAGCAGATCGGTGGAAAAACTGTTTTTT. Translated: CASRSVEKLFF. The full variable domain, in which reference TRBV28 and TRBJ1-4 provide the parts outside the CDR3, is DVKVTQSSRYLVKRTGEKVFLECVQDMDHENMFWYRQDPGLGLRLIYFSYDVKMKEKGDIPEGYSVSREKKERFSLILESASTNQTSMYLCASRSVEKLFFGSGTQLSVL.

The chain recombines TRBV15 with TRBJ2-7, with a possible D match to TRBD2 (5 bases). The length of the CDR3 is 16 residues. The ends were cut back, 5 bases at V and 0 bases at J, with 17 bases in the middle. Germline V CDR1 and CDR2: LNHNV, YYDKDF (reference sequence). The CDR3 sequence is CATSGNTRSDSYEQYF. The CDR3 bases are TGTGCCACCAGCGGAAATACTAGGAGTGACTCCTACGAGCAGTACTTC.